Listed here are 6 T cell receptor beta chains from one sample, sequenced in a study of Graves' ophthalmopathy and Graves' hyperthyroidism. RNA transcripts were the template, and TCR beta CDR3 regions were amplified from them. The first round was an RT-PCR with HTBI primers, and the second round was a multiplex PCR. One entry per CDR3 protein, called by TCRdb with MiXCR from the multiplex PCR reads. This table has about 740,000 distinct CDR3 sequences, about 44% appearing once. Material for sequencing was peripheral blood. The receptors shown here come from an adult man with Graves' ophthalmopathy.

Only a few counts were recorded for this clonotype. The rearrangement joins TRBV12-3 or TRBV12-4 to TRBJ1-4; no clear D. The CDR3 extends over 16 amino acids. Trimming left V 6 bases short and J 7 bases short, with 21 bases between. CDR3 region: CASSFQAPFRGEKLFF. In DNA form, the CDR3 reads TGTGCCAGCAGCTTCCAGGCGCCCTTTCGGGGTGAAAAACTGTTTTTT.

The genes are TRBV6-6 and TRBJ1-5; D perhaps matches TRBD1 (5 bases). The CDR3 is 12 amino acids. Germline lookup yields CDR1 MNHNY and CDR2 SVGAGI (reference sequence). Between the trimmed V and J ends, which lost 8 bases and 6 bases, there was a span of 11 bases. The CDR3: CASRRGGQPQHF. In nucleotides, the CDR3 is TGTGCCAGCCGACGGGGCGGTCAGCCCCAGCATTTT.

The CDR3, as DNA: TGCAGTGGTAGGGGAGGAACTAATGAAAAACTGTTTTTT. Translation: CSGRGGTNEKLFF. This chain uses TRBV20-1 with TRBJ1-4; TRBD1 might be the D (5 bases). The germline V gene has CDR1 DFQATT and CDR2 SNEGSKA (reference sequence). CDR3 length: 13 residues. Trimming removed 7 bases at V and 1 base at J, with 10 bases between.

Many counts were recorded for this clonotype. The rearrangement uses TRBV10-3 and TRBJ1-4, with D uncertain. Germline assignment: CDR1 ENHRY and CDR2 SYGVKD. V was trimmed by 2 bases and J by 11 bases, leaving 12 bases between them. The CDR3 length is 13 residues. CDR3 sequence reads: CAISEDGLGKLFF. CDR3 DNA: TGTGCCATCAGTGAGGACGGTCTTGGGAAACTGTTTTTT.

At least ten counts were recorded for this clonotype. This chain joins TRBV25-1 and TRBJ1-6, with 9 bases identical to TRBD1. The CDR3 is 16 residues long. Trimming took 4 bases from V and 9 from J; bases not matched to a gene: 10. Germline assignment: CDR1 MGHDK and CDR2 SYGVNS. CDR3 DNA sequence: TGTGCCAGCAGTGGGGACAGGGCCGGGTTTAGTTCACCCCTCCACTTT. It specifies CASSGDRAGFSSPLHF.

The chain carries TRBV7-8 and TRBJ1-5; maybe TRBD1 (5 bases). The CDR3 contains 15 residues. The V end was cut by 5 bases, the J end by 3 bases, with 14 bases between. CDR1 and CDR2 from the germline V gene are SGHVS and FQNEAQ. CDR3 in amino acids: CASSRWGGVNQPQHF. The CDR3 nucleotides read TGTGCCAGCAGCCGCTGGGGAGGGGTCAATCAGCCCCAGCATTTT.